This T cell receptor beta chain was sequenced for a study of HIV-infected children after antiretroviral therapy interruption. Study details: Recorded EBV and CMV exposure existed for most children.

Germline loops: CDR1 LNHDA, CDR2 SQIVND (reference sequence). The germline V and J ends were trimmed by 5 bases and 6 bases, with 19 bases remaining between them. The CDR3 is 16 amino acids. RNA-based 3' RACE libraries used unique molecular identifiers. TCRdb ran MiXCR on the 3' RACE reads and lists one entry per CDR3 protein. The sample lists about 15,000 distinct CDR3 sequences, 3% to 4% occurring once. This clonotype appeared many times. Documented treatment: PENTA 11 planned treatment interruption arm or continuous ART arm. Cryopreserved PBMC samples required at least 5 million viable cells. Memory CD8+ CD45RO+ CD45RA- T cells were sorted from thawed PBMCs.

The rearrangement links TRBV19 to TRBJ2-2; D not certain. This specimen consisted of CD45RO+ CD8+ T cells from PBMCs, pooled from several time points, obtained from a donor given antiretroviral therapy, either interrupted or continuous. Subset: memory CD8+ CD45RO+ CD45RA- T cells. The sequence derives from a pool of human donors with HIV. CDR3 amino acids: CASSPQTIELSGELFF. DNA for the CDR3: TGTGCCAGTAGTCCCCAGACGATCGAGTTATCCGGGGAGCTGTTTTTT.